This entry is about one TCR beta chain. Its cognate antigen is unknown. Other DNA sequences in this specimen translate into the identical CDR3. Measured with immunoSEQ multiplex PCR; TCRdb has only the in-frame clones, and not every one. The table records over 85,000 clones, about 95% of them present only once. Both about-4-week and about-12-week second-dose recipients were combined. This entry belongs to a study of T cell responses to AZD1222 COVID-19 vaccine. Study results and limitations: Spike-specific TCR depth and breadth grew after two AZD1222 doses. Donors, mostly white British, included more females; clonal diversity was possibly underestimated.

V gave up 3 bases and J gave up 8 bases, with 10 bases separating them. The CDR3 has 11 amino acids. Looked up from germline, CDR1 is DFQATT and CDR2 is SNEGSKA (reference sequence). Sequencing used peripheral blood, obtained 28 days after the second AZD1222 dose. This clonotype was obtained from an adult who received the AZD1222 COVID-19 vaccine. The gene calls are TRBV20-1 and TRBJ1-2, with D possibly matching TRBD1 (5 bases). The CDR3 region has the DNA TGCAGTGCTAGGACCGGGACGGGCTACACCTTC. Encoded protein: CSARTGTGYTF.